These T cell receptor beta chains were read from a single sample in a study of T cells in Graves' hyperthyroidism and ophthalmopathy. TCRdb itself ran the multiplex PCR reads through MiXCR, one entry per CDR3 protein. There are about 400,000 distinct CDR3 sequences in the sample; around 25% occur only once, and roughly 80% lies in the top ten. Sequences were obtained from blood. The source is a man aged 45-60 years with Graves' hyperthyroidism. Each CDR3 is given with its conserved first and last residue. A D gene is named only where the DNA matches it firmly. Only part of the rows carry a size: once, few, many, or a class if the clone is expanded.

abundance | d_gene | j_gene | v_gene | CDR3aa | CDR3nt
- | - | TRBJ1-6 | TRBV7-2 | CASSLGGSSYNSPLHF | TGTGCCAGCAGCTTAGGCGGCAGCTCCTATAATTCACCCCTCCACTTT
- | TRBD2 | TRBJ2-3 | TRBV7-3 | CASSLGASGADTQYF | TGTGCCAGCAGCTTAGGAGCTAGCGGAGCAGATACGCAGTATTTT
few | - | TRBJ2-7 | TRBV6-1 | CASSSPQTSSYEQYF | TGTGCCAGCAGTTCGCCCCAGACAAGCTCCTACGAGCAGTACTTC
few | - | TRBJ2-2 | TRBV11-3 | CASSLSTRTGELFF | TGTGCCAGCAGCTTAAGCACTAGGACCGGGGAGCTGTTTTTT
many | TRBD1 | TRBJ2-7 | TRBV2 | CASVRDRAYEQYF | TGTGCCAGTGTCCGGGACAGGGCCTACGAGCAGTACTTC
few | - | TRBJ2-7 | TRBV3-1 | CASSRTVGSYEQYF | TGTGCCAGCAGCCGGACAGTGGGCTCCTACGAGCAGTACTTC
few | - | TRBJ1-1 | TRBV9 | CASSVATGQGPNTEAFF | TGTGCCAGCAGCGTAGCTACGGGGCAGGGTCCGAACACTGAAGCTTTCTTT
- | TRBD1 | TRBJ1-2 | TRBV4-1 | CASSQSGGYGYTF | TGCGCCAGCAGCCAATCAGGGGGATATGGCTACACCTTC
few | - | TRBJ1-1 | TRBV7-9 | CASSLSVGSGIDTEAFF | TGTGCCAGCAGCTTATCGGTCGGGTCCGGGATCGACACTGAAGCTTTCTTT
- | TRBD2 | TRBJ2-3 | TRBV5-1 | CASSPGTSGSDTQYF | TGCGCCAGCAGCCCCGGGACTAGCGGGTCAGATACGCAGTATTTT
- | TRBD2 | TRBJ2-3 | TRBV20-1 | CSASVAGLTDTQYF | TGCAGTGCTAGCGTAGCGGGGCTCACAGATACGCAGTATTTT
few | TRBD2 | TRBJ2-1 | TRBV29-1 | CSGGTSGYNEQFF | TGCAGCGGGGGGACTAGCGGCTACAATGAGCAGTTCTTC
many | - | TRBJ1-4 | TRBV2 | CASIFGGTNEKLFF | TGTGCCAGCATCTTCGGGGGCACTAATGAAAAACTGTTTTTT
many | TRBD2 | TRBJ2-7 | TRBV3-1 | CASSPNSGRAMDF | TGTGCCAGCAGCCCGAATAGCGGGAGGGCCATGGACTTC